The 3 T cell receptor beta chains below come from one sample, sequenced in a study of blood T cell repertoires in COVID-19. TCRdb keeps only in-frame clones here, not all; method: immunoSEQ multiplex PCR. The sample shows around 190,000 clones, about 79% of them seen only once. Sequenced material: peripheral blood. All receptors come from a human donor in a cohort sampled during active COVID-19.

This chain connects TRBV5-1 to TRBJ2-7; 8 bases fit TRBD2. CDR1 is SGHRS, CDR2 YFSETQ, per germline. The CDR3 sequence is 17 residues long. V trimming: 0 bases; J trimming: 4 bases; junction bases outside the gene matches: 12. This chain's CDR3 is CASSLGTSRSLPYEQYF. The CDR3 DNA is TGCGCCAGCAGCTTGGGGACTAGCAGGAGTCTACCTTACGAGCAGTACTTC.

This chain joins TRBV7-6 and TRBJ2-2, with 12 bases aligning to TRBD1. The V gene's germline CDR1 is SGHVS and CDR2 FNYEAQ. V lost 5 bases to trimming and J lost 7 bases; unmatched junction nucleotides: 5. This CDR3 comprises 15 residues. The CDR3 loop reads CASSGGQGAVGELFF. In DNA, the CDR3 is TGTGCCAGCAGCGGGGGACAGGGGGCTGTCGGGGAGCTGTTTTTT.

The chain carries TRBV19 and TRBJ1-2, with D perhaps matching TRBD1 (5 bases). This CDR3 is built from 15 residues. Germline V gene sequence: CDR1 LNHDA, CDR2 SQIVND (reference sequence). The V end was cut by 4 bases, the J end by 6 bases, with 18 bases between. The CDR3 here is CASSSNVRGLDGYTF. The CDR3 DNA sequence: TGTGCCAGTAGTAGCAACGTTCGGGGGTTAGATGGCTACACCTTC.